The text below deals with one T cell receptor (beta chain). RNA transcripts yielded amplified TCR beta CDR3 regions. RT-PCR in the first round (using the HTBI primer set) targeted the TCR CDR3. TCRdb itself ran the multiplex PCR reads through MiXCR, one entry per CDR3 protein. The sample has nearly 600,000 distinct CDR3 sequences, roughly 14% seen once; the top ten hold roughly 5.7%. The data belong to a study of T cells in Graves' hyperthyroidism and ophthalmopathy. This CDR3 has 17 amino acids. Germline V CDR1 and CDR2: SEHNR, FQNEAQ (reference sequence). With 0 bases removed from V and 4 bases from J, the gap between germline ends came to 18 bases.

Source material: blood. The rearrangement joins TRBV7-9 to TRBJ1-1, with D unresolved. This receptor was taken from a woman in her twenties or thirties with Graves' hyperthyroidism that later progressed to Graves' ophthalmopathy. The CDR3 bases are TGTGCCAGCAGCTTAGCGCCTCGGCCGTTGGGCGCCACTGAAGCTTTCTTT. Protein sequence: CASSLAPRPLGATEAFF. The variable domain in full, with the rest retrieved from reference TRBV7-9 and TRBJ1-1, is DTGVSQNPRHKITKRGQNVTFRCDPISEHNRLYWYRQTLGQGPEFLTYFQNEAQLEKSRLLSDRFSAERPKGSFSTLEIQRTEQGDSAMYLCASSLAPRPLGATEAFFGQGTRLTVV.